The clone carrying this T cell receptor beta chain was observed a few times. This specimen belongs to a study of blood T cell repertoires in COVID-19. Study-level information: The samples span acute and convalescent COVID-19 from the United States, Italy and Spain. The analysed material was cDNA or gDNA that came from T cells, B-cell-depleted T cells, or PBMCs.

As handled by the study authors: The assay estimated nucleated cells by amplifying reference gene primers. TCRdb keeps only in-frame clones here, not all; method: immunoSEQ multiplex PCR. V, J and clone size derive from that table, while D and trimming were established from the DNA sequence. The sample consists of fewer than 85,000 clones, just over 85% of them appearing once. The germline V gene has CDR1 SGHVS and CDR2 FQNEAQ. The V end lost 1 base, the J end lost 1 base, and 8 bases lay between the germline ends. CDR3 size: 15 residues. Sample: peripheral blood. This chain uses TRBV7-8 with TRBJ1-5; D is perhaps TRBD1 (6 bases). This clonotype was obtained from a human donor in a cohort sampled during active COVID-19. CDR3 nucleotide sequence: TGTGCCAGCAGCTTAGGGGGGCAGAGCAATCAGCCCCAGCATTTT. Protein sequence: CASSLGGQSNQPQHF.